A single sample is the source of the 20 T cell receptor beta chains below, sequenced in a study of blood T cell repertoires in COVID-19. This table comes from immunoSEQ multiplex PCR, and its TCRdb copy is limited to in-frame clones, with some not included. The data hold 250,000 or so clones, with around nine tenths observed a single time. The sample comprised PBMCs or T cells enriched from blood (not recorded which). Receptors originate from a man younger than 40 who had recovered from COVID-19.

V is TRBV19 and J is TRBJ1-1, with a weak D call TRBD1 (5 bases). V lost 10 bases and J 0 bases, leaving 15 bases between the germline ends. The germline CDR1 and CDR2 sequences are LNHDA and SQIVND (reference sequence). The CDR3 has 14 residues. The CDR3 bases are TGTGCCACCCGAAGTGGGGGGTTGAACACTGAAGCTTTCTTT. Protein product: CATRSGGLNTEAFF. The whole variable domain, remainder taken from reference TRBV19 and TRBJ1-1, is DGGITQSPKYLFRKEGQNVTLSCEQNLNHDAMYWYRQDPGQGLRLIYYSQIVNDFQKGDIAEGYSVSREKKESFPLTVTSAQKNPTAFYLCATRSGGLNTEAFFGQGTRLTVV.

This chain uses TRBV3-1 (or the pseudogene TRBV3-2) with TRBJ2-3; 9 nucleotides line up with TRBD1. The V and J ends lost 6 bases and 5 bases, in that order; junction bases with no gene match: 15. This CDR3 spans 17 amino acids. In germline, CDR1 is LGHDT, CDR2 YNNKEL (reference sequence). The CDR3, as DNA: TGTGCCAGCAGAAAAGGGGGCGGGACAGGGAGTATAGATACGCAGTATTTT. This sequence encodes CASRKGGGTGSIDTQYF.

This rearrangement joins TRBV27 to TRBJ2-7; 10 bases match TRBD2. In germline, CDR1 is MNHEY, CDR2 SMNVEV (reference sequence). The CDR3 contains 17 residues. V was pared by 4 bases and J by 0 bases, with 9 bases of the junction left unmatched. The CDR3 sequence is CASSSSRASGSSYEQYF. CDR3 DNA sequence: TGTGCCAGCAGTTCCTCCCGAGCTAGCGGGAGCTCCTACGAGCAGTACTTC.

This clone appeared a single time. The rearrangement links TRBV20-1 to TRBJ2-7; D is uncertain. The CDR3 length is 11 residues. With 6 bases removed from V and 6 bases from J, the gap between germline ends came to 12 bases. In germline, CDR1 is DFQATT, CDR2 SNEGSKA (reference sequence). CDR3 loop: CSASGSSEQYF. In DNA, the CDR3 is TGCAGTGCCTCCGGGTCCAGCGAGCAGTACTTC.

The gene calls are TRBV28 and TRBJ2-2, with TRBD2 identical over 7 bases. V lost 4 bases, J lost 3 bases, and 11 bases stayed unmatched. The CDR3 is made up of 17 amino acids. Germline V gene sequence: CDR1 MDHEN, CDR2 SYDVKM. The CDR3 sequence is CASSSPLRELHTGELFF. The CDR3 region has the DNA TGTGCCAGCAGTTCCCCCCTGCGGGAGCTCCACACCGGGGAGCTGTTTTTT.

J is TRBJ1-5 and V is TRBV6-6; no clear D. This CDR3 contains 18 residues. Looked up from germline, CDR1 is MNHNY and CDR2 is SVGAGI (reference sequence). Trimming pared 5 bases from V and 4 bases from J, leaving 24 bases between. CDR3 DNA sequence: TGTGCCAGCAGTCCCTCTGGGCCCTCCACCGCAAAAAATCAGCCCCAGCATTTT. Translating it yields CASSPSGPSTAKNQPQHF.

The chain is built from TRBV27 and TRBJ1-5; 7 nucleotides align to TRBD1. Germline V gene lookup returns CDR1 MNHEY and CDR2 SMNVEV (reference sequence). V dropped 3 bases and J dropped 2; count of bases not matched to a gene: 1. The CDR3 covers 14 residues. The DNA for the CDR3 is TGTGCCAGCAGTTTCACAGGGGGCAATCAGCCCCAGCATTTT. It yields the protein CASSFTGGNQPQHF.

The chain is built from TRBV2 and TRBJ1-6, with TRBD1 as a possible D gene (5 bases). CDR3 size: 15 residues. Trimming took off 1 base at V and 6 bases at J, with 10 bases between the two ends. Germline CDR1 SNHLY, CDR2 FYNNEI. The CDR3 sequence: CASSEVQGGNSPLHF. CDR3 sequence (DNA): TGTGCCAGCAGTGAAGTTCAGGGAGGTAATTCACCCCTCCACTTT. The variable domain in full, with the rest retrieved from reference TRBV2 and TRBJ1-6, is EPEVTQTPSHQVTQMGQEVILRCVPISNHLYFYWYRQILGQKVEFLVSFYNNEISEKSEIFDDQFSVERPDGSNFTLKIRSTKLEDSAMYFCASSEVQGGNSPLHFGNGTRLTVT.

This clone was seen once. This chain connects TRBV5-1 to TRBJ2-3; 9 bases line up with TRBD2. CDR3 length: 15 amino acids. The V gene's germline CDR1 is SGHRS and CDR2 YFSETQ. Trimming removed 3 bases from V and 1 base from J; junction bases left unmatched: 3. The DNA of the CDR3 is TGCGCCAGCAGCTGGGCTAGCGGGGGCACAGATACGCAGTATTTT. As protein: CASSWASGGTDTQYF.

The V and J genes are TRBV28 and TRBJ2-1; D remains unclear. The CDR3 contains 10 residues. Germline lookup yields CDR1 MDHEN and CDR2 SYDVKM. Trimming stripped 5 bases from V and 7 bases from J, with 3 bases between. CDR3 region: CASSRNEQFF. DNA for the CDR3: TGTGCCAGCAGTCGTAATGAGCAGTTCTTC.

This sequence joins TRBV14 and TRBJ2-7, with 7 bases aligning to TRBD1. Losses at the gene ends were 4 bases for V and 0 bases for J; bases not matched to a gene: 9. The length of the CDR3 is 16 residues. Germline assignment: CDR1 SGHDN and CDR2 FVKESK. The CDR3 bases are TGTGCCAGCAGCCCCCGGACAGGACAGACCTCCTACGAGCAGTACTTC. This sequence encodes CASSPRTGQTSYEQYF.

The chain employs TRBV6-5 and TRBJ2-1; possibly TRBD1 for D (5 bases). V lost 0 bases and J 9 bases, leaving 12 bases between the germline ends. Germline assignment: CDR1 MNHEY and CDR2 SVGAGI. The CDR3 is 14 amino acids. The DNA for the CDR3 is TGTGCCAGCAGTTACTCGACCAGGGTTAGTGAGCAGTTCTTC. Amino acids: CASSYSTRVSEQFF.

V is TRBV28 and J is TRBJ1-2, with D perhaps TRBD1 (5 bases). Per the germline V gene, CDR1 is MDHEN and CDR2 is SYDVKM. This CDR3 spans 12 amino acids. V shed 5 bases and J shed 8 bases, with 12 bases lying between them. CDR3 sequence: CASSPRVSGYTF. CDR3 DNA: TGTGCCAGCAGTCCCAGGGTGTCGGGCTACACCTTC.

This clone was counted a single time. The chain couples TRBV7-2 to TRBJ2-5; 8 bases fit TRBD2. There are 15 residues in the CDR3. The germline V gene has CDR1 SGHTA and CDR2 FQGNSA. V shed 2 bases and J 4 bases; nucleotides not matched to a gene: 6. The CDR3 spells CASSLLAGGRETQYF. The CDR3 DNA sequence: TGTGCCAGCAGCTTATTGGCGGGGGGACGAGAGACCCAGTACTTC.

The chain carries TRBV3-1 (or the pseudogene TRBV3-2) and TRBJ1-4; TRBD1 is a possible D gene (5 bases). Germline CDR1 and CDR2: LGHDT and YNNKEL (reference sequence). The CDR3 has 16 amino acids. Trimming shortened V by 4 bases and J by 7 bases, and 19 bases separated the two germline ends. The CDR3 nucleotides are TGTGCCAGCAGCCGTTGGACATGGGGGGTTGGTGAAAAACTGTTTTTT. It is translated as CASSRWTWGVGEKLFF.

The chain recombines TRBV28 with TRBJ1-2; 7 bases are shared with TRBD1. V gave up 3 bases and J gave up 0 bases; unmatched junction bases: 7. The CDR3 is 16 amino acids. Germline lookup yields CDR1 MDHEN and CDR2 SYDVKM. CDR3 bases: TGTGCCAGCAGTTTCGGGGCAGGGGGTACTAACTATGGCTACACCTTC. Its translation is CASSFGAGGTNYGYTF.

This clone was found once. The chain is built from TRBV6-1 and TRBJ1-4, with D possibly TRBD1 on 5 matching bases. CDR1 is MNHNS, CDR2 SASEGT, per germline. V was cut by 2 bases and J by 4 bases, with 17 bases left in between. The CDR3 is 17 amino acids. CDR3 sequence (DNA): TGTGCCAGCAGTGAAAAGGAGAAGGGGCGCTTTAATGAAAAACTGTTTTTT. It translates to CASSEKEKGRFNEKLFF.

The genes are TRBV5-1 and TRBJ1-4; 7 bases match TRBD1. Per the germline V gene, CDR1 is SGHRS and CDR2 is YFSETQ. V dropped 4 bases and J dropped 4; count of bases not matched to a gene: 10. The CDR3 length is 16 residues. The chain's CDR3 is CASSRGQRTDNEKLFF. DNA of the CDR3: TGCGCCAGCAGCCGGGGACAGAGAACAGATAATGAAAAACTGTTTTTT. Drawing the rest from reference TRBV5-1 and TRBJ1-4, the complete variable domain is KAGVTQTPRYLIKTRGQQVTLSCSPISGHRSVSWYQQTPGQGLQFLFEYFSETQRNKGNFPGRFSGRQFSNSRSEMNVSTLELGDSALYLCASSRGQRTDNEKLFFGSGTQLSVL.

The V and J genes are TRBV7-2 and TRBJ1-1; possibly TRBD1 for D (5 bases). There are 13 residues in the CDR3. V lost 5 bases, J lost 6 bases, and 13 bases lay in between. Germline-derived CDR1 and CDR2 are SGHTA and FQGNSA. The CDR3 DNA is TGTGCCAGCAGCACTCGATGGGGCGCTGAAGCTTTCTTT. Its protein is CASSTRWGAEAFF.

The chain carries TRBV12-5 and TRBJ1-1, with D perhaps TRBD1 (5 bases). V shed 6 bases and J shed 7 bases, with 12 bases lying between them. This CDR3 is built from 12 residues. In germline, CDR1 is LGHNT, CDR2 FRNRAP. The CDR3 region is CASGLGGIEAFF. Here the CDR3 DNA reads TGTGCTAGTGGACTCGGGGGGATTGAAGCTTTCTTT.